Included here is one TCR beta chain sequence, with context. This sample was taken from a study of T cell repertoires in cytomegalovirus infection. The V gene's germline CDR1 is SEHNR and CDR2 FQNEAQ (reference sequence). V was cut by 5 bases and J by 4 bases, with 8 bases left in between. The CDR3 contains 12 residues. In TCRdb, the reads were re-called with MiXCR into one record per CDR3 protein. The sample holds 230,000 or so distinct CDR3 sequences, about a sixth seen once. The genes are TRBV7-9 and TRBJ1-1, with D perhaps matching TRBD1 (5 bases). Sequencing was performed on CD8+ T cells from PBMCs. The source of this sequence is a human donor in good health (CMV status not recorded). Some clones in this sample may be carry-over from other donors' samples. CDR3 DNA: TGTGCCAGCAGCCAGGACACCACTGAAGCTTTCTTT. Amino acid sequence: CASSQDTTEAFF. The full variable domain, with the rest looked up from reference TRBV7-9 and TRBJ1-1, is DTGVSQNPRHKITKRGQNVTFRCDPISEHNRLYWYRQTLGQGPEFLTYFQNEAQLEKSRLLSDRFSAERPKGSFSTLEIQRTEQGDSAMYLCASSQDTTEAFFGQGTRLTVV.